The sequence of this T cell receptor (beta chain) was determined in a study of blood T cell repertoires in COVID-19. Study background: From the United States, Italy and Spain came samples of acute and convalescent COVID-19.

This table comes from immunoSEQ multiplex PCR, and its TCRdb copy is limited to in-frame clones, with some not included. The sample consists of around 340,000 clones, approximately 82% of them appearing once. Trimming took 3 bases from V and 3 from J, leaving 20 bases between them. The CDR3 extends over 17 amino acids. The germline CDR1 and CDR2 sequences are LGHDT and YNNKEL (reference sequence). The rearrangement uses TRBV3-1 (or the pseudogene TRBV3-2) and TRBJ1-2; maybe TRBD1 (6 bases). The sequence was collected from a man in his thirties or forties with active or convalescent COVID-19. The sample consisted of peripheral blood. CDR3 DNA: TGTGCCAGCAGCCACCCCCGGGGGCAGGGAGGGGACTATGGCTACACCTTC. Translating it yields CASSHPRGQGGDYGYTF.